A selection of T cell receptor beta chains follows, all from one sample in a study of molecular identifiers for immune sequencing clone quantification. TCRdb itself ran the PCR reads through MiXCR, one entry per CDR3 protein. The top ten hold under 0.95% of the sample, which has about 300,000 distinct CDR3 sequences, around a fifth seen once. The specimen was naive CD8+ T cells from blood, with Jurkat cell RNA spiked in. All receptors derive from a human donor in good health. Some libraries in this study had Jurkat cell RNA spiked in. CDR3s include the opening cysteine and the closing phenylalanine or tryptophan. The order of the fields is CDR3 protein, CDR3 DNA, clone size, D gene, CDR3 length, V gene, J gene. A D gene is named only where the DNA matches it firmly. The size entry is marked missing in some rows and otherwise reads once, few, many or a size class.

CASSLGDRAFEQYF	TGTGCCAGCAGCTTAGGGGACAGGGCCTTCGAGCAGTACTTC	-	TRBD1	14	TRBV9	TRBJ2-7
CASTLTGRATEAFF	TGTGCCAGCACTCTGACAGGTCGGGCCACTGAAGCTTTCTTT	many	-	14	TRBV27	TRBJ1-1
CASTGSTGELFF	TGTGCCAGCACTGGGAGCACCGGGGAGCTGTTTTTT	many	-	12	TRBV12-3/TRBV12-4	TRBJ2-2
CAGWGANVLTF	TGTGCGGGGTGGGGGGCCAACGTCCTGACTTTC	many	-	11	TRBV30	TRBJ2-6
CASSFHLTPDTQYF	TGTGCCAGCAGTTTCCACCTTACGCCGGATACGCAGTATTTT	many	-	14	TRBV28	TRBJ2-3
CSARHEKLFF	TGCAGTGCTAGACATGAAAAACTGTTTTTT	many	-	10	TRBV20-1	TRBJ1-4
CSVEDNTAGGPQETQYF	TGCAGCGTTGAAGACAACACAGCGGGAGGCCCTCAAGAGACCCAGTACTTC	many	TRBD2	17	TRBV29-1	TRBJ2-5
CASSHRLGETQYF	TGTGCCAGCAGCCACAGGTTGGGGGAGACCCAGTACTTC	few	-	13	TRBV7-6	TRBJ2-5
CASSIAYPGELSF	TGTGCCAGTAGTATAGCCTATCCGGGGGAGCTGTCTTTT	-	-	13	TRBV19	TRBJ2-2
CAMQENTGELFF	TGTGCCATGCAGGAGAACACCGGGGAGCTGTTTTTT	few	-	12	TRBV19	TRBJ2-2
CASSLWGGTEAFF	TGTGCCAGCAGCTTATGGGGGGGAACTGAAGCTTTCTTT	many	-	13	TRBV7-3	TRBJ1-1
CASSLGNRPSEAFF	TGTGCCAGCAGCTTAGGAAATAGGCCCTCTGAAGCTTTCTTT	many	-	14	TRBV7-9	TRBJ1-1
CASSFNGAGTGELFF	TGTGCCAGCAGCTTTAACGGGGCGGGCACCGGGGAGCTGTTTTTT	few	-	15	TRBV7-9	TRBJ2-2
CASSQAGVIDGYTF	TGTGCCAGCAGCCAAGCGGGGGTCATCGATGGCTACACCTTC	many	-	14	TRBV14	TRBJ1-2
CASSQEGVIIGGGDTQYF	TGTGCCAGCAGCCAAGAAGGGGTGATTATTGGCGGGGGAGATACGCAGTATTTT	many	TRBD2	18	TRBV14	TRBJ2-3
CASSTLGGANTQYF	TGTGCCAGCAGTACTTTAGGGGGGGCAAATACGCAGTATTTT	many	-	14	TRBV6-6	TRBJ2-3
CASSPRTFYEQYF	TGTGCCAGTAGTCCCCGGACGTTTTACGAGCAGTACTTC	few	-	13	TRBV6-1	TRBJ2-7
CASSHPGEPQETQYF	TGTGCCAGCAGTCATCCAGGGGAACCCCAAGAGACCCAGTACTTC	many	-	15	TRBV6-6	TRBJ2-5
CASSPNQGAHQPQHF	TGCGCCAGCAGCCCAAATCAGGGGGCTCATCAGCCCCAGCATTTT	-	TRBD1	15	TRBV4-1	TRBJ1-5
CASSQDSILQGPSTQHF	TGTGCCAGCAGCCAAGATTCGATCCTACAGGGCCCATCTACCCAGCATTTT	once	-	17	TRBV4-2	TRBJ1-5
CASSPHKGSTDTQYF	TGTGCCAGCAGCCCCCATAAAGGAAGCACAGATACGCAGTATTTT	many	-	15	TRBV12-3/TRBV12-4	TRBJ2-3